One and the same sample provided the 5 T cell receptor beta chains below, sequenced in a study of somatic mutations in cytotoxic T cells in rheumatoid arthritis. TCRdb's table, derived via immunoSEQ multiplex PCR, lists solely in-frame clones and lacks some. The sample lists roughly 32,000 clones; approximately 78% were seen once. Sequencing was performed on CD8+ T cells sorted from blood. The receptors originated from an adult with rheumatoid arthritis.

The chain has TRBV4-2 and TRBJ2-5; 10 bases map to TRBD1. Germline CDR1 LGHNA, CDR2 YNFKEQ. Germline trimming cut 0 bases from V and 2 bases from J; bases unmatched to any gene: 12. This CDR3 comprises 19 residues. The CDR3 region has the DNA TGTGCCAGCAGCCAAGAAGGGGGCCAGACAGGGGGCGTACAAGAGACCCAGTACTTC. Its protein product is CASSQEGGQTGGVQETQYF.

The V and J genes are TRBV7-2 and TRBJ2-1; 7 bases are a match to TRBD1. The CDR3 extends over 15 amino acids. Germline trimming cut 5 bases from V and 3 bases from J; bases unmatched to any gene: 7. Germline loops: CDR1 SGHTA, CDR2 FQGNSA. The CDR3 sequence: CASSGRDSYYNEQFF. Written as DNA, the CDR3 is TGTGCCAGCAGCGGACGGGACAGCTACTACAATGAGCAGTTCTTC.

V is TRBV5-5 and J is TRBJ2-7; no reliable D call. Germline V CDR1 and CDR2: SGHKS, YYEKEE (reference sequence). Between the trimmed V and J ends, which lost 4 bases and 0 bases, there was a span of 5 bases. The CDR3 sequence is 12 residues long. The CDR3 nucleotides are TGTGCCAGCAGCGAGGTCTCCTACGAGCAGTACTTC. Translated, it gives CASSEVSYEQYF.

V is TRBV9 and J is TRBJ2-1; a weak D match, TRBD1 (5 bases). Germline values: CDR1 SGDLS, CDR2 YYNGEE. The CDR3 is 15 amino acids. V was cut by 6 bases and J by 5 bases, with 18 bases left in between. The CDR3, as DNA: TGTGCCAGCAACCCCGGCCACAGGAGTAACAATGAGCAGTTCTTC. Encoded protein: CASNPGHRSNNEQFF.

This clone has just a few counts. V gene TRBV19 combines with J gene TRBJ2-2; D possibly corresponds to TRBD1 (5 bases). The CDR3 length is 14 residues. Germline values: CDR1 LNHDA, CDR2 SQIVND (reference sequence). Deletions cut 9 bases from V and 1 base from J, with 12 bases between. This chain's CDR3 is CASRSDRNTGELFF. The DNA of the CDR3 is TGTGCCAGCAGATCCGACAGGAACACCGGGGAGCTGTTTTTT. Full variable domain (missing parts from reference TRBV19 and TRBJ2-2): DGGITQSPKYLFRKEGQNVTLSCEQNLNHDAMYWYRQDPGQGLRLIYYSQIVNDFQKGDIAEGYSVSREKKESFPLTVTSAQKNPTAFYLCASRSDRNTGELFFGEGSRLTVL.